This TCR beta chain appears in the sequencing data of a study of cytomegalovirus exposure and HLA in healthy donors. Study outcomes and limitations: Later analysis indicated greater clonal expansion among HLA-associated TCR beta chains than among equally common other chains.

The germline gives CDR1 SGHAT, CDR2 FQNNGV. With 3 bases removed from V and 1 base from J, the gap between germline ends came to 9 bases. The CDR3 sequence is 14 residues long. This clone was seen a few times. Its target is not known. PCR employed 60 Vbeta and 13 Jbeta primers. TCRdb's copy holds only in-frame clones and misses some; the assay was immunoSEQ multiplex PCR. Of fewer than 55,000 clones listed, under 70% are singletons. The V gene is TRBV11-2, the J gene TRBJ1-1; D unclear. This TCR was recovered from a man between 60 and 70 years old in good health and CMV-seropositive. The sequenced sample was PBMCs. CDR3 protein: CASSFTTQNTEAFF. Here the CDR3 DNA reads TGTGCCAGCAGCTTTACGACACAGAACACTGAAGCTTTCTTT.